One sample yielded the 4 T cell receptor beta chains listed below, sequenced in a study of response to subunit inactivated influenza vaccine. MiXCR, applied by TCRdb to the RT-PCR reads, yields one record per CDR3 protein. The data hold hundreds of thousands of distinct CDR3 sequences, with 11% to 15% observed a single time. Source: PBMCs from blood, taken around two weeks before vaccination. These receptors were obtained from a middle-aged man who received an inactivated influenza vaccine.

In this sample, this clonotype turned up a few times. CDR3 DNA sequence: TGTGCCAGCAGCGCCTTGACTAGCCAGTTAAAGTACAATGAGCAGTTCTTC. Protein product: CASSALTSQLKYNEQFF. This sequence joins TRBV7-2 and TRBJ2-1; the match to TRBD2 covers 7 bases. The CDR3 contains 17 residues. Germline CDR1 is SGHTA and CDR2 is FQGNSA. Trimming removed 5 bases from V and 4 bases from J; junction bases left unmatched: 14.

This clonotype was counted between two and nine times. The J gene is TRBJ2-1, the V gene TRBV14; 9 bases line up with TRBD2. The CDR3 loop spans 16 amino acids. V lost 4 bases, J lost 4 bases, and 8 bases stayed unmatched. CDR1 and CDR2 (germline): SGHDN, FVKESK. CDR3 DNA sequence: TGTGCCAGCAGCCGGGCGGGAGGGATGAATTACAATGAGCAGTTCTTC. Translated, it gives CASSRAGGMNYNEQFF.

J is TRBJ2-3 and V is TRBV29-1, with a weak D call TRBD1 (6 bases). In germline, CDR1 is SQVTM, CDR2 ANQGSEA. The CDR3 runs to 14 residues. With 7 bases removed from V and 1 base from J, the gap between germline ends came to 15 bases. The CDR3 DNA reads TGCAGCGCCCCGACAGGACTTCGCACAGATACGCAGTATTTT. This gives the protein CSAPTGLRTDTQYF.

In regard to this clonotype: A junction boundary mismatches the germline segment, possibly from a read error. V usage is TRBV7-9 and J usage is TRBJ2-3; 11 nucleotides align to TRBD2. Germline CDR1 reads SEHNR; CDR2 reads FQNEAQ (reference sequence). CDR3 size: 15 residues. CDR3 bases: TGTGCCAGCATCGTAGCGGGGGGGCCCCCAGACACGCAGTATTTT. Its protein is CASIVAGGPPDTQYF.